One and the same sample provided the 24 T cell receptor beta chains below, sequenced in a study of CD8 T cells in ankylosing spondylitis. TCRdb re-derived calls from the 5' RACE reads in MiXCR, one entry per CDR3 protein. The sample lists tens of thousands of distinct CDR3 sequences; around 30% were seen once. The sequenced sample consisted of blood, either unsorted or a sorted T cell fraction (not recorded which). These TCRs come from a male donor with ankylosing spondylitis or in good health (not recorded which).

The table lists this clonotype with a few counts. The chain carries TRBV12-3 or TRBV12-4 and TRBJ1-3, with a possible D match to TRBD1 (5 bases). The V end lost 3 bases, the J end lost 4 bases, and 10 bases lay between the germline ends. The CDR3 runs 14 residues. Here the CDR3 reads CASSFGGVGNTIYF. CDR3 in DNA: TGTGCCAGCAGTTTCGGAGGGGTAGGAAACACCATATATTTT.

The chain joins TRBV10-3 to TRBJ1-2; tentatively, D is TRBD1 (6 bases). The CDR3 has 13 amino acids. Trimming took 11 bases from V and 3 from J, leaving 16 bases between them. Germline CDR1 ENHRY, CDR2 SYGVKD. The CDR3 DNA is TGTGCCGTAAACAGGGCTCTCGACTATGGCTACACCTTC. This encodes CAVNRALDYGYTF.

The DNA for the CDR3 is TGTGCCAGCACCTCTCGTTGGGCAGGGGGCGGGTATTCGCATGAGCAGTTCTTC. Translating gives CASTSRWAGGGYSHEQFF. The V and J genes are TRBV12-3 or TRBV12-4 and TRBJ2-1; 8 bases agree with TRBD1. This CDR3 comprises 18 residues. V was clipped by 7 bases and J by 8 bases; unmatched bases: 22.

The chain is built from TRBV20-1 and TRBJ2-1; 8 bases map to TRBD2. The CDR3 runs 15 residues. The V segment lost 8 bases and the J segment 6 bases; nucleotides outside the gene matches: 15. Looked up from germline, CDR1 is DFQATT and CDR2 is SNEGSKA (reference sequence). CDR3 DNA sequence: TGCAGTCCCTTCTACCCGGGGGGGAGGATCAATGAGCAGTTCTTC. Translation gives CSPFYPGGRINEQFF.

This clonotype was seen more than once but under ten times. This chain links TRBV11-2 with TRBJ1-3; no firm D call. Per germline, CDR1 SGHAT and CDR2 FQNNGV. V lost 1 base, J lost 3 bases, and 10 bases lay in between. CDR3 size: 15 residues. CDR3 in DNA: TGTGCCAGCAGCTTAGGGGTGGTAAATGGAAACACCATATATTTT. Translating gives CASSLGVVNGNTIYF.

V and J are TRBV12-3 or TRBV12-4 and TRBJ1-6, with D hard to call. V was shortened by 5 bases and J by 9 bases, with 11 bases between the two germline ends. The CDR3 is 13 residues long. In DNA, the CDR3 is TGTGCCAGCAGTCCTATCCACAGTTCACCCCTCCACTTT. Protein sequence: CASSPIHSSPLHF.

V is TRBV7-2 and J is TRBJ2-1, with D hard to call. This CDR3 is built from 12 residues. Germline V CDR1 and CDR2: SGHTA, FQGNSA. V lost 6 bases, J lost 4 bases, and 7 bases lay in between. DNA of the CDR3: TGTGCCAGCAGTTCAGAGTACAATGAGCAGTTCTTC. Protein sequence: CASSSEYNEQFF.

The rearrangement uses TRBV5-6 and TRBJ2-2; possibly TRBD2 for D (5 bases). CDR3 size: 13 residues. CDR1 is SGHDT, CDR2 YYEEEE, per germline. Trimming took off 2 bases at V and 5 bases at J, with 7 bases between the two ends. The CDR3 spells CASSFPGTGELFF. Written as DNA, the CDR3 is TGTGCCAGCAGCTTCCCGGGGACCGGGGAGCTGTTTTTT.

This clonotype turned up a few times. V and J are TRBV20-1 and TRBJ2-2, with 7 positions matching TRBD2. V shed 2 bases, J shed 7 bases, and the junction held 7 bases outside the gene matches. The CDR3 totals 14 residues. Germline CDR1 DFQATT, CDR2 SNEGSKA (reference sequence). The CDR3 loop reads CSARQAGDDGELFF. DNA of the CDR3: TGCAGTGCTAGACAGGCGGGAGACGACGGGGAGCTGTTTTTT.

This clonotype was detected a few times. The chain recombines TRBV4-1 with TRBJ1-2; 8 nucleotides match TRBD1. In germline, CDR1 is MGHRA, CDR2 YSYEKL. The CDR3 consists of 15 residues. J lost 7 bases, V lost 0 bases, and 7 bases had no gene match. CDR3 in DNA: TGCGCCAGCAGCCAAGAAGGACAGGGTGGAGCTGGCTACACCTTC. Protein sequence: CASSQEGQGGAGYTF.

This clonotype was counted a few times. The chain recombines TRBV5-1 with TRBJ1-6, with D possibly TRBD1 on 5 matching bases. The CDR3 length is 15 residues. Germline assignment: CDR1 SGHRS and CDR2 YFSETQ. Deletions cut 0 bases from V and 7 bases from J, with 11 bases between. The CDR3 region is CASSLEGAGNSPLHF. The DNA of the CDR3 is TGCGCCAGCAGCTTGGAAGGGGCCGGGAATTCACCCCTCCACTTT.

This clonotype was seen a few times. This chain links TRBV18 with TRBJ1-1; possible D gene TRBD1, 6 bases. V was cut by 4 bases and J by 0 bases, with 12 bases left in between. In germline, CDR1 is KGHSH, CDR2 LQKENI. The CDR3 spans 15 residues. The CDR3 nucleotides are TGTGCCAGCTCACGGGAAGGGGGGCTGAACACTGAAGCTTTCTTT. Translated: CASSREGGLNTEAFF.

The gene calls are TRBV9 and TRBJ2-4, with TRBD1 identical over 7 bases. Germline assignment: CDR1 SGDLS and CDR2 YYNGEE. Trimming took 3 bases from V and 0 from J; bases not matched to a gene: 6. The CDR3 loop spans 16 amino acids. CDR3 sequence (DNA): TGTGCCAGCAGCGCTGGGACAGACCTAGCCAAAAACATTCAGTACTTC. This encodes CASSAGTDLAKNIQYF.

In this sample, this clonotype turned up a few times. J is TRBJ2-3 and V is TRBV11-2; 9 bases align to TRBD2. This CDR3 has 18 residues. Per germline, CDR1 SGHAT and CDR2 FQNNGV. V gave up 5 bases and J gave up 4 bases; unmatched junction bases: 16. In DNA, the CDR3 is TGTGCCAGCAGCCAAGCCTTTACCGGGACTAGCCGTGCAGATACGCAGTATTTT. Amino acids: CASSQAFTGTSRADTQYF.

This clonotype was counted a few times. The V and J genes are TRBV4-1 and TRBJ1-5; 9 positions match TRBD1. Germline V gene sequence: CDR1 MGHRA, CDR2 YSYEKL. The length of the CDR3 is 17 residues. V shed 0 bases and J 5 bases; nucleotides not matched to a gene: 8. The CDR3 DNA reads as TGCGCCAGCAGCCAAGATGGGACAGGGCAAATTTATCAGCCCCAGCATTTT. Protein product: CASSQDGTGQIYQPQHF.

On this clonotype: A junction boundary mismatches the germline segment, possibly from a read error. The rearrangement uses TRBV20-1 and TRBJ2-7; 11 bases match TRBD2. The CDR3 sequence is 15 residues long. From germline, CDR1 is DFQATT and CDR2 SNEGSKA (reference sequence). Written as DNA, the CDR3 is TGCTGTGCTAGAGGACCGACTAGCGGGAACTACGAGCAGTACTTC. This sequence encodes CCARGPTSGNYEQYF.

The chain employs TRBV12-3 or TRBV12-4 and TRBJ1-1; D unresolved. CDR3 size: 13 residues. Trimming removed 7 bases from V and 1 base from J, with 10 bases in between. The CDR3 region has the DNA TGTGCCAGCACTCTGGGATGGAACACTGAAGCTTTCTTT. Amino acids: CASTLGWNTEAFF.

This clonotype was observed a single time. The chain has TRBV7-9 and TRBJ1-1; 7 nucleotides agree with TRBD1. The germline CDR1 and CDR2 sequences are SEHNR and FQNEAQ (reference sequence). CDR3 length: 14 residues. The trim removed 3 bases at V and 3 bases at J, leaving 4 bases unmatched. CDR3 in amino acids: CASSFDRAYTEAFF. The DNA for the CDR3 is TGTGCCAGCAGCTTCGACAGGGCATACACTGAAGCTTTCTTT.

This clonotype was seen a few times. The chain combines TRBV5-1 with TRBJ2-3; D is unclear. The germline CDR1 and CDR2 sequences are SGHRS and YFSETQ. V dropped 4 bases and J dropped 1 base, with 13 bases sitting between them. The CDR3 length is 15 residues. DNA of the CDR3: TGCGCCAGCAGCCTCTTAGGGCATCGCACAGATACGCAGTATTTT. Its translation is CASSLLGHRTDTQYF.

This clonotype was seen a handful of times. The rearrangement joins TRBV25-1 to TRBJ1-4, with D possibly being TRBD1 (5 bases). Germline V lookup: CDR1 MGHDK, CDR2 SYGVNS. V was shortened by 6 bases and J by 6 bases, with 14 bases between the two germline ends. The CDR3 extends over 14 amino acids. The CDR3 nucleotides are TGTGCCAGCAGGGCCGGGACGGAGCATGAAAAACTGTTTTTT. Protein sequence: CASRAGTEHEKLFF.

This clonotype was detected a few times. The chain employs TRBV20-1 and TRBJ2-7, with a weak D call TRBD2 (6 bases). Germline CDR1 is DFQATT and CDR2 is SNEGSKA (reference sequence). This CDR3 is built from 16 residues. CDR3 loop: CSGTGTETSGSYEQYF. The CDR3 DNA reads as TGCAGCGGGACCGGGACTGAGACGTCTGGCAGCTACGAGCAGTACTTC.

This clonotype was picked up a small number of times. The rearrangement uses TRBV20-1 and TRBJ2-7; TRBD1 aligns across 8 bases. Germline V CDR1 and CDR2: DFQATT, SNEGSKA (reference sequence). This CDR3 region has 13 residues. V was pared by 1 base and J by 6 bases, with 5 bases of the junction left unmatched. The chain's CDR3 is CSARGPQGGEQYV. In DNA form, the CDR3 reads TGCAGTGCTAGAGGGCCACAGGGGGGCGAGCAGTACGTC.

The CDR3 DNA is TGTGCCAGCAGTCCCCTGGGCACCGGGGAGCTGTTTTTT. Translated, it gives CASSPLGTGELFF. The genes are TRBV12-3 or TRBV12-4 and TRBJ2-2; D remains ambiguous. CDR3 size: 13 residues. The V end lost 5 bases, the J end lost 4 bases, and 8 bases lay between the germline ends.

The gene calls are TRBV6-4 and TRBJ2-1, with D possibly matching TRBD2 (5 bases). Germline assignment: CDR1 MRHNA and CDR2 SNTAGT. The V end lost 0 bases, the J end lost 5 bases, and 11 bases lay between the germline ends. This CDR3 comprises 15 residues. The CDR3 DNA follows: TGTGCCAGCAGTGACTCGGGAGCTATAAACAATGAGCAGTTCTTC. It is translated as CASSDSGAINNEQFF.